This TCR beta chain appears in the sequencing data of a study of blood T cell repertoires in COVID-19. Background on the study: Sites across the United States, Italy and Spain contributed samples from acute and convalescent COVID-19. Sources were T cells, B-cell-depleted T cells, or PBMCs; the material itself was cDNA or gDNA.

This clone was seen once. Germline assignment: CDR1 LNHDA and CDR2 SQIVND (reference sequence). Losses at the gene ends were 1 base for V and 0 bases for J; bases not matched to a gene: 3. The CDR3 spans 16 residues. Original handling: Estimated nucleated cell counts came from reference gene primer amplification. Sequencing was performed with immunoSEQ multiplex PCR; in TCRdb, only in-frame clones are kept and a portion is missing. V, J and clone size were drawn from that table, and D and trimming were deduced from the DNA. The sample carries about 42,000 clones, approximately 85% recorded once. The chain employs TRBV19 and TRBJ2-3; 8 nucleotides line up with TRBD2. The receptor's source is a woman aged 70-85 years in a cohort sampled during active COVID-19. Sequencing was done on a sample of peripheral blood. As DNA, the CDR3 is TGTGCCAGTAGTATAGTTCGCGGGAGGAGCACAGATACGCAGTATTTT. Protein sequence: CASSIVRGRSTDTQYF.